This T cell receptor beta chain originates from a study of molecular identifiers for immune sequencing clone quantification. Findings and caveats of the study: Among approximately 1 million naive cells, as was reported, spiked Jurkat TCR RNA from one cell was detectable.

This clonotype appeared many times. Its antigen is not identified. The CDR3 has 16 residues. The V gene's germline CDR1 is MNHEY and CDR2 SMNVEV (reference sequence). The V gene end was trimmed by 3 bases and the J gene end by 6 bases; junction bases not matched to a gene: 8. TCRdb processed the PCR reads anew with MiXCR; each CDR3 protein has one entry. Here the sample spans 460,000 or so distinct CDR3 sequences, about a fifth being singletons. Naive CD8 sequencing libraries were generated from approximately 20,000 to 1,000,000 sorted cells, with 10%, 30% or 50% RNA as input. The receptor comes from a human donor in good health. Some libraries in this study had Jurkat cell RNA spiked in. This rearrangement joins TRBV27 to TRBJ2-3; the match to TRBD2 covers 11 bases. Material: naive CD8+ T cells from blood, with Jurkat cell RNA spiked in. Subset denoted: FACS-sorted CD8+CD4-CCR7+CD45RA+ naive T cells. In DNA form, the CDR3 reads TGTGCCAGCAGTTTGGATACGACTAGCGGGGTTGATACGCAGTATTTT. This sequence encodes CASSLDTTSGVDTQYF.